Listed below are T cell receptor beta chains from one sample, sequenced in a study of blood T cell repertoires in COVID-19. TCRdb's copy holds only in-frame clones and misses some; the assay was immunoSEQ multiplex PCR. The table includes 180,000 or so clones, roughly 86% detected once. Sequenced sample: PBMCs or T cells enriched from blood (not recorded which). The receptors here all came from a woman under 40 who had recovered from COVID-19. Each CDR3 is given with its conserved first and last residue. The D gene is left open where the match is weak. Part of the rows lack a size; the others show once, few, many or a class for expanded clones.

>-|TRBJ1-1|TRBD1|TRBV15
TGTGCCACCAGCAGAGAGTTACAGGGGCAGGCCACTGAAGCTTTCTTT
CATSRELQGQATEAFF
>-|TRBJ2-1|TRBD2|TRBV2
TGTGCCAGCAGTCACGGGACTAGCGGGAGGAGGGCCTACAATGAGCAGTTCTTC
CASSHGTSGRRAYNEQFF
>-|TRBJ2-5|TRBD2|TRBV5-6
TGTGCCAGCACCCAGAGGACTAGCGGCGCCTTAGAGACCCAGTACTTC
CASTQRTSGALETQYF
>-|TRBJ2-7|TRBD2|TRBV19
TGTGCCAGTAGCCGTAGCGGGAGGCAGGACGAGCAGTACTTC
CASSRSGRQDEQYF
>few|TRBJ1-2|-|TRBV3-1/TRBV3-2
TGTGCCAGCAGCCAAAGGAGTACAGGGTCTGACTATGGCTACACCTTC
CASSQRSTGSDYGYTF
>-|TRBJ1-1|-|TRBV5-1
TGCGCCAGCAGCTTGGAAGTCGTGGAGTTGGGCACTGAAGCTTTCTTT
CASSLEVVELGTEAFF
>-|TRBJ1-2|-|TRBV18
TGTGCCAGCTCACCACCGGGGCACCGAGCTAACTATGGCTACACCTTC
CASSPPGHRANYGYTF
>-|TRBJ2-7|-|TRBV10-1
TGCGCCAGCAGCGATGTGGTCGAGAGTGACGAGCAGTACTTC
CASSDVVESDEQYF
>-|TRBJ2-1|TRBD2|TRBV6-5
TGTGCCAGCAGTCGAGCGGGAGCATCCTACAATGAGCAGTTCTTC
CASSRAGASYNEQFF
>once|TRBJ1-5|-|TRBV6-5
TGTGCCAGCAAGGCGGCTACCAATAGCAATCAGCCCCAGCATTTT
CASKAATNSNQPQHF
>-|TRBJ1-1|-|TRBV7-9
TGTGCCAGCAGCCCGTTCGGACTAGCTACCGTGAACACTGAAGCTTTCTTT
CASSPFGLATVNTEAFF
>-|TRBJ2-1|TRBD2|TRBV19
TGTGCCAGTAGTATCCTAGCGGGGGACTACAATGAGCAGTTCTTC
CASSILAGDYNEQFF
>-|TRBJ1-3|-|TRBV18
TGTGCCAGCTCACCATCCAACAACATGTTGGGAAACACCATATATTTT
CASSPSNNMLGNTIYF
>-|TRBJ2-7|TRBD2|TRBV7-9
TGTGCCAGCAGCTTACTCCCACTAGCGGGAGAATCGATCTACGAGCAGTACTTC
CASSLLPLAGESIYEQYF
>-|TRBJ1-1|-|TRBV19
TGTGCCAGTAGTACCATACTCTACAGTTATCAAGAAGCTTTCTTT
CASSTILYSYQEAFF
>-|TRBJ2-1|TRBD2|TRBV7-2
TGTGCCAGCAGCCGTAGCGGGAGGGCACTCCCCTGGCCCTACAATGAGCAGTTCTTC
CASSRSGRALPWPYNEQFF
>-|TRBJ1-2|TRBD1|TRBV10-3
TGTGCCATCGTGGGGACAGTCAATAACTATGGCTACACCTTC
CAIVGTVNNYGYTF
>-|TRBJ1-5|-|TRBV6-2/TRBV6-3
TGTGCCAGCAGTTACTCTGGGGTAGGGGATCAGCCCCAGCATTTT
CASSYSGVGDQPQHF
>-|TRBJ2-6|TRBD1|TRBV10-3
TGTGCCATCACTGTGGGACAGTTATCTGGGGCCAACGTCCTGACTTTC
CAITVGQLSGANVLTF
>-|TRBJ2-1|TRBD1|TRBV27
TGTGCCAGCAGTGGACAGGGAGGAGTCTACAATGAGCAGTTCTTC
CASSGQGGVYNEQFF
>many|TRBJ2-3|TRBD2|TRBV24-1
TGTGCCACCAGCCATAGCGGGAGACCAGATACGCAGTATTTT
CATSHSGRPDTQYF
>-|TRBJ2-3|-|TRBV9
TGTGCCAGCAGCATGGACCGGGGGTTAGATACGCAGTATTTT
CASSMDRGLDTQYF
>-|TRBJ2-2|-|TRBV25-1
TGTGCCAGCTCCCCCGGAGGGGGCTCCGGGGAGCTGTTTTTT
CASSPGGGSGELFF
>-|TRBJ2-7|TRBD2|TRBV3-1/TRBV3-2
TGTGCCAGCAGCCTCGGGACTAGCGGGAACGAGCAGTACTTC
CASSLGTSGNEQYF
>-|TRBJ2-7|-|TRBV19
TGTGCCAGTAGTTATCAGGGGTACGAGCAGTACTTC
CASSYQGYEQYF
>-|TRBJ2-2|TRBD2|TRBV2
TGTGCCAGCAGTGAAGCGGGGACTAGCGGGAGGGTAAACACCGGGGAGCTGTTTTTT
CASSEAGTSGRVNTGELFF
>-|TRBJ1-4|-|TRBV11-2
TGTGCCAGCAGCCCATCGGGTACTGAAAAACTGTTTTTT
CASSPSGTEKLFF
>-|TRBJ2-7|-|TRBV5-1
TGCGCCAGCAGCTTAAGTGGGGCGTCTCTCGAGCAGTACTTC
CASSLSGASLEQYF
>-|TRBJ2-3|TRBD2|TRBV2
TGTGCCACCCTAGCGGCCCTGGGCACAGATACGCAGTATTTT
CATLAALGTDTQYF
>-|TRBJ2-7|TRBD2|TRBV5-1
TGCGCCAGCAGCCGTACTAGCGGGGTCCTACAGGAGCAGTACTTC
CASSRTSGVLQEQYF
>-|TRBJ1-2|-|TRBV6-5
TGTGCCAGCAGTTACGGGGGGAGGGACTATGGCTACACCTTC
CASSYGGRDYGYTF
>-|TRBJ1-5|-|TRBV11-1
TGTGCCAGCAGCCAGACACGGGAAGGGCCCCAGCATTTT
CASSQTREGPQHF
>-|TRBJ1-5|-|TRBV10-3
TGTGCCATCAGTGAGGGCATCAGGGGAAGCCAGCCCCAGCATTTT
CAISEGIRGSQPQHF
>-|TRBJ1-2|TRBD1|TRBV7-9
TGTGCCAGCCAGACAGGGGGCCTCCCTAACTATGGCTACACCTTC
CASQTGGLPNYGYTF
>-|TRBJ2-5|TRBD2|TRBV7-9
TGTGCCAGCAGCTTGGTGCTAGCGGGAGGTGGAGAGACCCAGTACTTC
CASSLVLAGGGETQYF
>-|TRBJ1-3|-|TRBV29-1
TGCAGCGTTACGACCACGGAGGGAGGAAACACCATATATTTT
CSVTTTEGGNTIYF
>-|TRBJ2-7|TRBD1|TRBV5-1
TGCGCCAGCAGCTTAGGGACAGGGGACCACGAGCAGTACTTC
CASSLGTGDHEQYF
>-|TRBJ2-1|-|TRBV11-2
TGTGCCAGCAGCTTAGTAATTGGCGGCGGTAGGTCCTACAATGAGCAGTTCTTC
CASSLVIGGGRSYNEQFF